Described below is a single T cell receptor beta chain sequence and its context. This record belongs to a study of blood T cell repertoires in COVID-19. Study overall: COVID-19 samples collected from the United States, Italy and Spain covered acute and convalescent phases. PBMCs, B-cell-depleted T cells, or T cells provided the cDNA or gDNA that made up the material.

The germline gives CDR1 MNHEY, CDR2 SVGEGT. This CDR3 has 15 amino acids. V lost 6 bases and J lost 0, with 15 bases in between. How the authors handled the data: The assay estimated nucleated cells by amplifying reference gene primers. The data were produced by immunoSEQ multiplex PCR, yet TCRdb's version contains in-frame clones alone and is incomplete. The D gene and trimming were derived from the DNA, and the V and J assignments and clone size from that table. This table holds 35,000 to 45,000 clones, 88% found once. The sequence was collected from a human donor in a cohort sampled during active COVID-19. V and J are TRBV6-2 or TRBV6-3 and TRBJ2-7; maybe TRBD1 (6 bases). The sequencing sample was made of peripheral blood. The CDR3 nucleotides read TGTGCCAGCAGCCTGATACAGGGTTTCTCCTACGAGCAGTACTTC. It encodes CASSLIQGFSYEQYF.